Listed below are T cell receptor beta chains from one sample, sequenced in a study of T cell changes during pregnancy in multiple sclerosis. Sequencing used immunoSEQ multiplex PCR; TCRdb keeps in-frame clones, though not all of them. The table includes around 49,000 clones, nearly 95% detected once. The sample in question was CD4+ T cells from peripheral blood mononuclear cells, obtained after pregnancy. The receptors derive from a female donor in good health, enrolled as a control in a pregnancy study. Each CDR3 is given with its conserved first and last residue. The order of the fields is V gene, CDR3 length, J gene, CDR3 protein.

V gene: TRBV30; CDR3 length: 12; J gene: TRBJ1-1; CDR3 protein: CAWERGGTEAFF
V gene: TRBV6-5; CDR3 length: 13; J gene: TRBJ1-4; CDR3 protein: CASRGQDNEKLFF
V gene: TRBV27; CDR3 length: 13; J gene: TRBJ1-6; CDR3 protein: CASSQYRDSPLHF
V gene: TRBV6-6; CDR3 length: 14; J gene: TRBJ1-2; CDR3 protein: CASSYSRGNYGYTF
V gene: TRBV19; CDR3 length: 14; J gene: TRBJ1-5; CDR3 protein: CASSLVNRNQPQHF
V gene: TRBV5-1; CDR3 length: 11; J gene: TRBJ1-1; CDR3 protein: CASNRGTEAFF
V gene: TRBV18; CDR3 length: 17; J gene: TRBJ2-3; CDR3 protein: CASSPISRLAGTDTQYF
V gene: TRBV28; CDR3 length: 15; J gene: TRBJ2-3; CDR3 protein: CASRSRLAEVNTQYF
V gene: TRBV27; CDR3 length: 16; J gene: TRBJ2-3; CDR3 protein: CASSSRPNSQGDTQYF
V gene: TRBV10-3; CDR3 length: 16; J gene: TRBJ1-2; CDR3 protein: CAISGGQRLSNYGYTF
V gene: TRBV11-2; CDR3 length: 16; J gene: TRBJ2-2; CDR3 protein: CASSLGLAGYTGELFF
V gene: TRBV5-6; CDR3 length: 17; J gene: TRBJ1-3; CDR3 protein: CASSFPGTGGPGNTIYF
V gene: TRBV6-5; CDR3 length: 13; J gene: TRBJ1-2; CDR3 protein: CASSTDSGYGYTF
V gene: TRBV28; CDR3 length: 18; J gene: TRBJ1-5; CDR3 protein: CASSDERPAFGSNQPQHF
V gene: TRBV6-1; CDR3 length: 14; J gene: TRBJ2-1; CDR3 protein: CASSPRWDAGEQFF
V gene: TRBV9; CDR3 length: 16; J gene: TRBJ2-7; CDR3 protein: CASSPLSMSGGDEQYF
V gene: TRBV10-3; CDR3 length: 13; J gene: TRBJ1-2; CDR3 protein: CAIRSDRDYGYTF
V gene: TRBV6-5; CDR3 length: 13; J gene: TRBJ1-2; CDR3 protein: CASSSDLIYGYTF
V gene: TRBV7-3; CDR3 length: 13; J gene: TRBJ2-7; CDR3 protein: CASSSTHGYEQYF
V gene: TRBV5-1; CDR3 length: 13; J gene: TRBJ2-2; CDR3 protein: CASSISPGGELFF
V gene: TRBV9; CDR3 length: 14; J gene: TRBJ2-2; CDR3 protein: CASSVVDSYGELFF
V gene: TRBV7-2; CDR3 length: 15; J gene: TRBJ1-1; CDR3 protein: CASSFPAGGGTEAFF
V gene: TRBV2; CDR3 length: 16; J gene: TRBJ2-2; CDR3 protein: CASSAGQGSGTGELFF
V gene: TRBV18; CDR3 length: 14; J gene: TRBJ2-3; CDR3 protein: CASSSGTAGDTQYF